This T cell receptor (beta chain) emerged from a study of preoperative IRX-2 immunotherapy in early breast cancer (dated by TCRdb to the late 2010s). Worth noting for this clone: Its antigen remains undetermined. No much larger clonotype is one base removed from it; base qualities were not supplied.

The receptor library was made with the immunoSEQ multiplex PCR assay. Entries here come from immuneACCESS through TCRdb and include only in-frame sequences with V and J called. Some clones fail to appear in such tables; in the studies checked, an unresolved V gene covers under half of the shortfall, and the cause of the remainder is unknown. The sample includes tens of thousands of clones, with over 85% observed a single time. The ten largest make up roughly 1.6% of the sample. Taken with the paper, the label for treatment or condition translates to: preoperative locoregional IRX-2 cytokine immunotherapy. The samples were obtained from a phase Ib study that tested preoperative, locoregional IRX-2 cytokine immunotherapy meant to prime immune responses. Donors were patients with early-stage breast cancer who received IRX-2 before surgery. Counted from cysteine to phenylalanine, this CDR3 has 16 amino acids. Of all the DNA, just the CDR3 is kept, 48 bases in frame from base 1. Reading the germline V gene gives CDR1 MNHGY and CDR2 SAAAGT. Cut back by 10 bases and 6 bases, the V and J ends lie 22 bases apart.

The chain is assembled from TRBV6-8 and TRBJ2-6; 6 matching bases give a weak D call of TRBD1. The receptor was derived from a human donor with breast cancer. The starting material was tumor tissue, obtained after IRX-2 immunotherapy. The CDR3 corresponds to CAIRDSGTREANVLTF. In nucleotides, the sequence is TGTGCCATCAGAGACTCCGGGACACGGGAGGCCAACGTCCTGACTTTC.